Shown below are 18 T cell receptor beta chains from a single sample sequenced in a study of blood T cell repertoires in COVID-19. The repertoire was sequenced with immunoSEQ multiplex PCR; TCRdb's copy has only in-frame clones and lacks some. The sample lists about 300,000 clones, 87% seen once, with more than 2% in the top ten. The sequencing input was peripheral blood. Receptor source: a young man with active or convalescent COVID-19.

V gene TRBV5-6 combines with J gene TRBJ2-7, with 7 bases fitting TRBD2. The V gene end was trimmed by 4 bases and the J gene end by 0 bases; junction bases not matched to a gene: 10. This CDR3 region has 16 residues. The germline V gene has CDR1 SGHDT and CDR2 YYEEEE. CDR3 residues: CASSLILAEHSYEQYF. The CDR3 DNA reads TGTGCCAGCAGCCTTATTCTAGCGGAGCACTCCTACGAGCAGTACTTC.

Notes on this clone: The same CDR3 can be traced to other DNA sequences in this sample. V is TRBV7-2 and J is TRBJ2-1; TRBD2 aligns across 8 bases. This CDR3 has 15 residues. V lost 2 bases, J lost 4 bases, and 4 bases stayed unmatched. Germline V lookup: CDR1 SGHTA, CDR2 FQGNSA. In DNA, the CDR3 is TGTGCCAGCAGCTTATCGAGCGGGAGTTACAATGAGCAGTTCTTC. It yields the protein CASSLSSGSYNEQFF.

The chain is built from TRBV2 and TRBJ1-2; D perhaps matches TRBD1 (6 bases). Trimming removed 3 bases from V and 2 bases from J, with 13 bases in between. Germline V gene sequence: CDR1 SNHLY, CDR2 FYNNEI. The CDR3 is made up of 15 amino acids. Written as DNA, the CDR3 is TGTGCCAGCAGTGATTGGGGCAGGGGAAACTATGGCTACACCTTC. Translating gives CASSDWGRGNYGYTF.

This chain connects TRBV15 to TRBJ2-5, with 9 bases that match TRBD2. This CDR3 has 16 residues. Germline lookup yields CDR1 LNHNV and CDR2 YYDKDF (reference sequence). Trimming cost V 4 bases and J 1 base; bases outside gene matches: 7. The CDR3 region has the DNA TGTGCCACCAGCAAAGGTCTAGCGGGGCTCCAAGAGACCCAGTACTTC. Protein product: CATSKGLAGLQETQYF.

This clone occurred once. The CDR3 loop reads CASSREGNEQFF. Here the CDR3 DNA reads TGTGCCAGCAGCCGGGAGGGGAATGAGCAGTTCTTC. The genes are TRBV11-1 and TRBJ2-1; 8 positions agree with TRBD2. Trimming took 5 bases from V and 7 from J; bases not matched to a gene: 1. Germline V CDR1 and CDR2: SGHAT, FQDESV (reference sequence). The CDR3 contains 12 residues.

The chain carries TRBV19 and TRBJ1-2; TRBD1 matches 10 bases. Per germline, CDR1 LNHDA and CDR2 SQIVND (reference sequence). Losses at the gene ends were 2 bases for V and 8 bases for J; bases not matched to a gene: 11. The CDR3 consists of 16 residues. CDR3 protein: CASSIQRDRGQEGYTF. For the CDR3, the DNA is TGTGCCAGTAGTATACAGAGAGACAGGGGGCAAGAAGGCTACACCTTC. The full variable domain, with the rest looked up from reference TRBV19 and TRBJ1-2, is DGGITQSPKYLFRKEGQNVTLSCEQNLNHDAMYWYRQDPGQGLRLIYYSQIVNDFQKGDIAEGYSVSREKKESFPLTVTSAQKNPTAFYLCASSIQRDRGQEGYTFGSGTRLTVV.

The chain has TRBV19 and TRBJ1-1, with D maybe TRBD1 (5 bases). The V end lost 3 bases, the J end lost 8 bases, and 10 bases lay between the germline ends. There are 12 residues in the CDR3. CDR1 and CDR2 from the germline V gene are LNHDA and SQIVND (reference sequence). CDR3: CASSMGGGEAFF. The CDR3 DNA is TGTGCCAGTAGTATGGGCGGGGGGGAAGCTTTCTTT.

The chain links TRBV5-5 to TRBJ2-1; no clear D. CDR1 SGHKS and CDR2 YYEKEE come from the germline V gene (reference sequence). The V end was cut by 5 bases, the J end by 0 bases, with 12 bases between. The CDR3 extends over 15 amino acids. CDR3 coding DNA: TGTGCCAGCAGAATTCGGCCTAGCTCCTACAATGAGCAGTTCTTC. Amino acids: CASRIRPSSYNEQFF. The full variable domain, rest sourced from reference TRBV5-5 and TRBJ2-1, is DAGVTQSPTHLIKTRGQQVTLRCSPISGHKSVSWYQQVLGQGPQFIFQYYEKEERGRGNFPDRFSARQFPNYSSELNVNALLLGDSALYLCASRIRPSSYNEQFFGPGTRLTVL.

This chain connects TRBV4-1 to TRBJ2-1; TRBD1 matches 9 bases. The CDR3 covers 16 residues. V was pared by 0 bases and J by 7 bases, with 7 bases of the junction left unmatched. Germline-derived CDR1 and CDR2 are MGHRA and YSYEKL. CDR3 sequence: CASSQDRTGVENEQFF. The DNA of the CDR3 is TGCGCCAGCAGCCAAGACAGGACAGGGGTTGAAAATGAGCAGTTCTTC.

J is TRBJ2-2 and V is TRBV27, with a possible D match to TRBD2 (5 bases). Deletions cut 5 bases from V and 7 bases from J, with 11 bases between. The V gene's germline CDR1 is MNHEY and CDR2 SMNVEV (reference sequence). The CDR3 loop spans 13 amino acids. The CDR3 here is CASSPLLDGELFF. The DNA of the CDR3 is TGTGCCAGCAGTCCATTACTAGACGGGGAGCTGTTTTTT.

V usage is TRBV7-6 and J usage is TRBJ2-5, with D tentatively TRBD2 (5 bases). The CDR3 is 14 amino acids. V lost 1 base and J 3 bases, leaving 9 bases between the germline ends. Per germline, CDR1 SGHVS and CDR2 FNYEAQ. The CDR3, as DNA: TGTGCCAGCAGCTTAGTAACCGGGGAAGAGACCCAGTACTTC. Its protein is CASSLVTGEETQYF.

For the CDR3, the DNA is TGTGCCAGCAGCTCCCAGATGAACACTGAAGCTTTCTTT. Its translation is CASSSQMNTEAFF. The rearrangement joins TRBV7-2 to TRBJ1-1, with no clear D. CDR3 length equals 13 residues. Germline lookup yields CDR1 SGHTA and CDR2 FQGNSA. Trimming pared 4 bases from V and 0 bases from J, leaving 6 bases between.

The rearrangement joins TRBV29-1 to TRBJ2-7; 8 bases agree with TRBD1. CDR3 length: 14 amino acids. CDR1 is SQVTM and CDR2 is ANQGSEA in the germline V gene. With V trimmed by 4 bases and J by 4 bases, 9 bases remained unmatched. CDR3 sequence: CSVGQGARGYEQYF. The CDR3 DNA reads as TGCAGCGTTGGCCAGGGGGCTAGGGGATACGAGCAGTACTTC.

V is TRBV19 and J is TRBJ1-3; D is uncertain. Looked up from germline, CDR1 is LNHDA and CDR2 is SQIVND (reference sequence). Trimming stripped 3 bases from V and 0 bases from J, with 9 bases between. The CDR3 totals 15 residues. CDR3 region: CASSIGLDSGNTIYF. DNA of the CDR3: TGTGCCAGTAGTATCGGTTTAGACTCTGGAAACACCATATATTTT.

The chain recombines TRBV2 with TRBJ2-7, with 11 bases fitting TRBD2. The germline V gene has CDR1 SNHLY and CDR2 FYNNEI. The CDR3 totals 14 residues. With 6 bases clipped from V and 3 bases from J, the junction kept 4 bases outside the gene matches. CDR3 sequence: CASRELAGVYEQYF. CDR3 DNA sequence: TGTGCCAGCAGGGAACTAGCGGGAGTCTACGAGCAGTACTTC.

The gene calls are TRBV27 and TRBJ1-6; possible D gene TRBD1, 6 bases. The length of the CDR3 is 13 residues. CDR1 is MNHEY and CDR2 is SMNVEV in the germline V gene (reference sequence). Trimming shortened V by 5 bases and J by 8 bases, and 10 bases separated the two germline ends. The CDR3 DNA is TGTGCCAGCAGTCCCACAGGGTATTCACCCCTCCACTTT. It is translated as CASSPTGYSPLHF.

The chain carries TRBV29-1 and TRBJ2-3; no clear D gene. Germline V gives CDR1 SQVTM, CDR2 ANQGSEA. V dropped 4 bases and J dropped 6 bases, with 11 bases sitting between them. There are 12 residues in the CDR3. CDR3 residues: CSVADNWDTQYF. CDR3 nucleotides: TGCAGCGTTGCTGACAACTGGGATACGCAGTATTTT.

V usage is TRBV12-3 or TRBV12-4 and J usage is TRBJ2-7; 7 bases align to TRBD2. The J segment lost 3 bases and the V segment lost 3 bases, leaving 2 bases of the junction unmatched. The CDR3 has 13 residues. CDR3 sequence (DNA): TGTGCCAGCAGTTTTCGGGGGGACTACGAGCAGTACTTC. Translation gives CASSFRGDYEQYF.